The 31 T cell receptor beta chains given below trace back to one sample, sequenced in a study of T cell repertoires in cytomegalovirus infection. Antigen specificity for these receptors is unknown. TCRdb reprocessed the reads with MiXCR, giving one entry per CDR3 protein. The data show around 58,000 distinct CDR3 sequences, 20% seen once. Sequences were derived from CD8+ T cells from cultured PBMCs, sampled from culture after CMV antigen stimulation. The receptors derive from a human donor in good health (CMV status not recorded). Some clones in this sample may be carry-over from other donors' samples.

This chain links TRBV10-3 with TRBJ1-1, with TRBD1 identical over 8 bases. CDR1 is ENHRY and CDR2 is SYGVKD in the germline V gene. J lost 3 bases, V lost 6 bases, and 6 bases had no gene match. The CDR3 contains 14 residues. The CDR3 nucleotides read TGTGCCATCAGGACAGGGGACGGGGACACTGAAGCTTTCTTT. Residues: CAIRTGDGDTEAFF.

The V and J genes are TRBV4-3 and TRBJ1-6, with TRBD1 matching over 7 bases. The V gene's germline CDR1 is LGHNA and CDR2 YSLEER. After removal of 3 bases from V and 7 bases from J, the junction contained 9 bases not matched to a gene. There are 16 residues in the CDR3. The CDR3 protein is CASSHHPGQLNSPLHF. CDR3 in DNA: TGCGCCAGCAGCCACCACCCGGGACAGTTAAATTCACCCCTCCACTTT.

DNA of the CDR3: TGTGCCAGCAGCTTAGGCTTCAAAACCGGGGAGCTGTTTTTT. It codes for CASSLGFKTGELFF. This rearrangement joins TRBV11-2 to TRBJ2-2; no firm D call. V lost 1 base and J lost 5, with 8 bases in between. Germline values: CDR1 SGHAT, CDR2 FQNNGV. The CDR3 sequence is 14 residues long.

The chain combines TRBV4-2 with TRBJ2-1; 10 positions match TRBD2. V was clipped by 0 bases and J by 4 bases; unmatched bases: 6. The CDR3 runs to 17 residues. Germline CDR1 reads LGHNA; CDR2 reads YNFKEQ. As DNA, the CDR3 is TGTGCCAGCAGCCAAGAGCATCCAGCGGGGGGGTACAATGAGCAGTTCTTC. Its translation is CASSQEHPAGGYNEQFF.

This clonotype was picked up a small number of times. The rearrangement links TRBV30 to TRBJ2-5; 11 bases are a match to TRBD1. CDR3 length: 11 residues. The germline V gene has CDR1 GTSNPN and CDR2 SVGIG (reference sequence). The CDR3 DNA reads TGTGCTCGGACAGGGGGCAAGACCCAGTACTTC. Protein product: CARTGGKTQYF.

This sequence joins TRBV12-3 or TRBV12-4 and TRBJ1-1; 8 nucleotides line up with TRBD1. The CDR3 runs 12 residues. J lost 9 bases, V lost 4 bases, and 4 bases had no gene match. The CDR3: CASSYRGTKAFF. The CDR3 DNA reads TGTGCCAGCAGTTACAGGGGGACAAAAGCTTTCTTT.

The sample holds a few counts of this clonotype. V and J are TRBV4-1 and TRBJ1-2, with D maybe TRBD1 (6 bases). From germline, CDR1 is MGHRA and CDR2 YSYEKL. The V gene lost 0 bases and the J gene lost 3 bases, with 11 bases spanning the gap. CDR3 length: 15 amino acids. In nucleotides, the CDR3 is TGCGCCAGCAGCCAAGATCTAGGGGGGTACTATGGCTACACCTTC. Its protein product is CASSQDLGGYYGYTF.

The chain recombines TRBV7-2 with TRBJ1-1; D is ambiguous. CDR3 length equals 15 residues. Per germline, CDR1 SGHTA and CDR2 FQGNSA. Trimming left V 5 bases short and J 0 bases short, with 13 bases between. The CDR3 reads CASSPRLRMNTEAFF. The CDR3 DNA reads as TGTGCCAGCAGCCCTCGACTCAGGATGAACACTGAAGCTTTCTTT.

This chain joins TRBV7-2 and TRBJ2-3; 10 bases line up with TRBD2. The junction had 6 bases not matched to a gene; V was cut back by 1 base and J by 5 bases. The germline V gene encodes CDR1 SGHTA and CDR2 FQGNSA. This CDR3 is 16 amino acids long. CDR3 in DNA: TGTGCCAGCAGCTTAGACCCACTAGCGGGAATAGATACGCAGTATTTT. This codes for CASSLDPLAGIDTQYF.

Only a few counts were recorded for this clonotype. This chain links TRBV6-2 or TRBV6-3 with TRBJ2-4; 8 bases fit TRBD1. J lost 5 bases, V lost 5 bases, and 5 bases had no gene match. The CDR3 runs 14 residues. Germline assignment: CDR1 MNHEY and CDR2 SVGEGT. This CDR3 is CASSEDRDQNIQYF. In nucleotides, the CDR3 is TGTGCCAGCAGTGAGGACAGGGACCAAAACATTCAGTACTTC.

This clonotype was seen a few times. The J gene is TRBJ2-7, the V gene TRBV2; tentatively, D is TRBD1 or TRBD2 (7 bases each). Germline CDR1 SNHLY, CDR2 FYNNEI. Between the trimmed V and J ends, which lost 9 bases and 4 bases, there was a span of 16 bases. The CDR3 sequence is 13 residues long. CDR3 in amino acids: CARGRGPMYEQYF. CDR3 nucleotide sequence: TGTGCCAGGGGGAGGGGGCCCATGTACGAGCAGTACTTC.

The table lists this clonotype with a few counts. The V and J genes are TRBV12-3 or TRBV12-4 and TRBJ1-2; 8 nucleotides match TRBD1. V lost 1 base and J lost 0; bases outside the gene matches: 22. This CDR3 has 22 amino acids. CDR3 in DNA: TGTGCCAGCAGTTTAGAGGTGGGGACAGGACAGGACGCTTACCTAGCTAACTATGGCTACACCTTC. Its translation: CASSLEVGTGQDAYLANYGYTF.

This chain links TRBV27 with TRBJ1-3; 8 nucleotides line up with TRBD1. This CDR3 has 16 amino acids. Germline V gives CDR1 MNHEY, CDR2 SMNVEV (reference sequence). Trimming cost V 6 bases and J 0 bases; bases outside gene matches: 7. The CDR3 bases are TGTGCCAGCAGACGCTCGACAGGGGTCTCTGGAAACACCATATATTTT. This codes for CASRRSTGVSGNTIYF.

This clonotype was counted a few times. The J gene is TRBJ2-7, the V gene TRBV4-2; TRBD1 or TRBD2 may be the D gene (5 bases each). V was pared by 4 bases and J by 3 bases, with 13 bases between. CDR3 length equals 14 residues. CDR1 and CDR2 from the germline V gene are LGHNA and YNFKEQ. For the CDR3, the DNA is TGTGCCAGCAGCCCCGGGACGGCCGGCTACGAGCAGTACTTC. Its protein is CASSPGTAGYEQYF.

This chain connects TRBV2 to TRBJ2-2; D gene ambiguous. This CDR3 is 13 amino acids long. The V gene's germline CDR1 is SNHLY and CDR2 FYNNEI. V was shortened by 8 bases and J by 5 bases, with 12 bases between the two germline ends. CDR3 amino acids: CASARTETGELFF. As DNA, the CDR3 is TGTGCCAGCGCTAGGACGGAAACCGGGGAGCTGTTTTTT.

The chain couples TRBV9 to TRBJ2-5, with TRBD2 matching 9 bases. The CDR3 totals 15 residues. The junction had 0 bases not matched to a gene; V was cut back by 0 bases and J by 0 bases. CDR1 is SGDLS and CDR2 is YYNGEE in the germline V gene. The CDR3 reads CASSVGLADQETQYF. The CDR3 DNA follows: TGTGCCAGCAGCGTAGGACTAGCGGACCAAGAGACCCAGTACTTC.

This clonotype has a handful of counts. The gene calls are TRBV4-1 and TRBJ2-7, with D perhaps TRBD2 (8 bases). Germline CDR1 is MGHRA and CDR2 is YSYEKL. The CDR3 runs to 16 residues. The V and J ends lost 6 bases and 1 base respectively, with 19 bases between them. The CDR3 nucleotides read TGCGCCAGCAGTCCCCGGGGGGGACAGACTTCCTACGAGCAGTACTTC. Amino acid sequence: CASSPRGGQTSYEQYF.

The rearrangement joins TRBV9 to TRBJ2-1, with TRBD2 matching 14 bases. CDR3 length equals 16 residues. With 3 bases clipped from V and 10 bases from J, the junction kept 9 bases outside the gene matches. The V gene's germline CDR1 is SGDLS and CDR2 YYNGEE. The chain's CDR3 is CASSGLAGGPIPEQFF. Written as DNA, the CDR3 is TGTGCCAGCAGCGGACTAGCGGGGGGGCCGATCCCAGAGCAGTTCTTC.

This clonotype appeared once. The chain is built from TRBV12-3 or TRBV12-4 and TRBJ2-1; D remains unclear. This CDR3 region has 11 residues. V was cut by 2 bases and J by 9 bases, with 5 bases left in between. CDR3 sequence reads: CASSLLGEQFF. The CDR3 nucleotides are TGTGCCAGCAGTTTACTCGGTGAGCAGTTCTTC.

The chain is built from TRBV12-3 or TRBV12-4 and TRBJ2-5; 15 bases are a match to TRBD2. There are 17 residues in the CDR3. The V segment lost 5 bases and the J segment 0 bases; nucleotides outside the gene matches: 4. The CDR3 reads CASSLGLAGGYQETQYF. For the CDR3, the DNA is TGTGCCAGCAGTCTGGGACTAGCGGGGGGTTACCAAGAGACCCAGTACTTC.

The CDR3 loop reads CAWSVLSGPNYGYTF. The CDR3 nucleotides read TGTGCCTGGAGTGTTCTTTCAGGGCCTAACTATGGCTACACCTTC. The gene calls are TRBV30 and TRBJ1-2; maybe TRBD1 (5 bases). This CDR3 is 15 amino acids long. CDR1 and CDR2 from the germline V gene are GTSNPN and SVGIG (reference sequence). V was pared by 0 bases and J by 0 bases, with 11 bases between.

This clonotype has only a few counts. J is TRBJ2-2 and V is TRBV25-1; perhaps TRBD1 as D (5 bases). The CDR3 runs to 15 residues. In germline, CDR1 is MGHDK, CDR2 SYGVNS. Trimming cost V 0 bases and J 1 base, with 6 bases left between them. The CDR3 reads CASSEYTGNTGELFF. The DNA of the CDR3 is TGTGCCAGCAGTGAATATACAGGGAACACCGGGGAGCTGTTTTTT.

This sequence joins TRBV27 and TRBJ1-5, with D possibly matching TRBD1 (6 bases). V lost 6 bases to trimming and J lost 3 bases, with 12 bases between them. Germline CDR1 is MNHEY and CDR2 is SMNVEV (reference sequence). The CDR3 is made up of 14 amino acids. CDR3 protein: CASRVQGANQPQHF. The CDR3 region has the DNA TGTGCCAGCAGGGTACAGGGCGCCAATCAGCCCCAGCATTTT.

V gene TRBV7-2 combines with J gene TRBJ2-3, with 8 bases lining up with TRBD2. The V segment lost 4 bases and the J segment 6 bases; nucleotides outside the gene matches: 9. CDR1 SGHTA and CDR2 FQGNSA come from the germline V gene. The CDR3 extends over 15 amino acids. CDR3 amino acids: CASSSNGGAPDTQYF. CDR3 nucleotide sequence: TGTGCCAGCAGCTCGAACGGGGGGGCCCCCGATACGCAGTATTTT.

This rearrangement joins TRBV4-3 to TRBJ1-4; D uncertain. Per the germline V gene, CDR1 is LGHNA and CDR2 is YSLEER. Trimming left V 6 bases short and J 8 bases short, with 10 bases between. There are 12 residues in the CDR3. The CDR3 sequence: CASSQLEEKLFF. In DNA form, the CDR3 reads TGCGCCAGCAGTCAGCTCGAGGAAAAACTGTTTTTT.

The chain employs TRBV4-1 and TRBJ1-2, with unresolved D. Trimming stripped 1 base from V and 1 base from J, with 4 bases between. CDR1 MGHRA and CDR2 YSYEKL come from the germline V gene. CDR3 length: 13 residues. CDR3: CASSQGNNYGYTF. In DNA, the CDR3 is TGCGCCAGCAGCCAAGGGAATAACTATGGCTACACCTTC.

This sequence joins TRBV7-8 and TRBJ1-1; D call uncertain. The germline V and J ends were trimmed by 6 bases and 1 base, with 15 bases remaining between them. CDR3 length equals 15 residues. The germline CDR1 and CDR2 sequences are SGHVS and FQNEAQ. The CDR3, as DNA: TGTGCCAGCAGTTCCCGAGATACAGCGAACACTGAAGCTTTCTTT. Protein: CASSSRDTANTEAFF.

V usage is TRBV4-3 and J usage is TRBJ1-5; TRBD1 might be the D (5 bases). This CDR3 region has 14 residues. Germline CDR1 LGHNA, CDR2 YSLEER. Trimming took 0 bases from V and 5 from J, leaving 8 bases between them. The CDR3 region has the DNA TGCGCCAGCAGCCAAGATCTGACAGATCAGCCCCAGCATTTT. Its translation is CASSQDLTDQPQHF.

In regard to this clonotype: This may arise from a read error, as a much more abundant clone is one base away. This chain joins TRBV7-6 and TRBJ1-5, with a possible D match to TRBD1 (6 bases). Germline V CDR1 and CDR2: SGHVS, FNYEAQ. The CDR3 runs to 15 residues. In DNA, the CDR3 is TGTGTCAGCAGCTCCACCGGACAGCTAAATCAGCCCCAGCATTTT. It is translated as CVSSSTGQLNQPQHF. Full variable domain (missing parts from reference TRBV7-6 and TRBJ1-5): GAGVSQSPRYKVTKRGQDVALRCDPISGHVSLYWYRQALGQGPEFLTYFNYEAQQDKSGLPNDRFSAERPEGSISTLTIQRTEQRDSAMYRCVSSSTGQLNQPQHFGDGTRLSIL.

The chain recombines TRBV7-3 with TRBJ2-3, with TRBD1 matching 10 bases. This CDR3 is 15 amino acids long. The V and J ends lost 5 bases and 2 bases, in that order; junction bases with no gene match: 4. CDR1 is SGHTA and CDR2 is FQGTGA in the germline V gene. The CDR3: CASSRTGGPTDTQYF. The CDR3 DNA reads TGTGCCAGCAGCCGGACAGGGGGGCCCACAGATACGCAGTATTTT. The full variable domain, in which reference TRBV7-3 and TRBJ2-3 provide the parts outside the CDR3, is GAGVSQTPSNKVTEKGKYVELRCDPISGHTALYWYRQSLGQGPEFLIYFQGTGAADDSGLPNDRFFAVRPEGSVSTLKIQRTERGDSAVYLCASSRTGGPTDTQYFGPGTRLTVL.

This clonotype has a handful of counts. The V and J genes are TRBV7-8 and TRBJ1-5; 7 bases agree with TRBD1. The CDR3 runs 15 residues. V shed 5 bases, J shed 8 bases, and the junction held 12 bases outside the gene matches. Germline V CDR1 and CDR2: SGHVS, FQNEAQ. The CDR3, as DNA: TGTGCCAGCAGCCCCCTGACAGGGCCGGGAGAGCCCCAGCATTTT. Encoded protein: CASSPLTGPGEPQHF.